This note documents a single T cell receptor (beta chain) sequence. Its cognate antigen is unknown. This entry is derived from a study of OX40 agonist ivuxolimab in advanced cancers. The wider study: Ivuxolimab is a fully human IgG2 antibody that activates OX40 (CD134). Ivuxolimab doses were 0.01, 0.1, 0.3, 1.5, 3 or 10 mg/kg every 2 weeks.

After removal of 6 bases from V and 3 bases from J, the junction contained 7 bases not matched to a gene. This CDR3 spans 15 amino acids. Germline CDR1 KGHSH, CDR2 LQKENI. General study points: Expanded clones were, on average, more numerous in CD8+ T cells than in CD4+.

Clones were read by immunoSEQ multiplex PCR, and TCRdb kept only the in-frame ones, dropping some. The repertoire has about 110,000 clones, over 75% of them found once; the top ten carry roughly 0.5%. The sample here was CD4+ or CD8+ T cells sorted from blood, taken in a trial of the OX40 agonist ivuxolimab. This chain joins TRBV18 and TRBJ1-5; 8 bases are shared with TRBD1. The source of this sequence is an adult with an advanced solid tumor such as melanoma, head and neck, liver or kidney cancer. The CDR3 is CASSPGTGYNQPQHF. As DNA, the CDR3 is TGTGCCAGCTCGCCCGGGACAGGTTACAATCAGCCCCAGCATTTT.